This note documents a single T cell receptor beta chain sequence. This clonotype has a single count. No antigen is known for it. It may be a read error: a sequence one base away is much more abundant. Library preparation used PCR. Sequencer: Illumina MiSeq. TCRdb ran its own pipeline on the public reads, namely fastp trimming at Q25 and MiXCR clone calling, and kept in-frame beta chains. A single entry per CDR3 protein holds the most common genes and DNA from its merged rows. The sample data list about 9,600 distinct CDR3 sequences, and roughly 36% of these were observed just once. In total, the top ten clones hold under 7.5% of the sample. The CDR3, cysteine through phenylalanine, is 17 amino acids long. Of the read, only the CDR3 DNA is kept; its 51 bases are in frame from base 1. Via the germline V gene (reference sequence), CDR1 is SEHNR and CDR2 FQNEAQ. Cut back by 2 bases and 6 bases, the V and J ends lie 21 bases apart.

The record originates from a study of regulatory and conventional T cells in breast cancer (dated by TCRdb to between 2014 and 2017). This sequence uses TRBV7-9 and TRBJ2-3; matching of 7 bases hints at TRBD2 as the D gene. The sequence was obtained from a male donor in good health. What was sequenced was conventional T cells from blood. The DNA sequence is TGTGCCAGCAGCTTAAGATCGGGGGGCACTCCCTTTGATACGCAGTATTTT. Its product reads: CASSLRSGGTPFDTQYF.